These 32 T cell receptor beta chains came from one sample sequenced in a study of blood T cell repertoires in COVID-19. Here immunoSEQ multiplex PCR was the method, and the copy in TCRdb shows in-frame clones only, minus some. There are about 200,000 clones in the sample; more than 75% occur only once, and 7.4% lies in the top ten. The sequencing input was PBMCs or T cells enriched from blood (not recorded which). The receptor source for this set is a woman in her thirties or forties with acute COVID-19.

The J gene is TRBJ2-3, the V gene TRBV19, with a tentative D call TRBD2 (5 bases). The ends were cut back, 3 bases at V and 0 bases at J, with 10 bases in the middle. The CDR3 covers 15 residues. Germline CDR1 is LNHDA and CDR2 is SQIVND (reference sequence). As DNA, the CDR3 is TGTGCCAGTAGTATTAGGAGGACTAGCACAGATACGCAGTATTTT. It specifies CASSIRRTSTDTQYF.

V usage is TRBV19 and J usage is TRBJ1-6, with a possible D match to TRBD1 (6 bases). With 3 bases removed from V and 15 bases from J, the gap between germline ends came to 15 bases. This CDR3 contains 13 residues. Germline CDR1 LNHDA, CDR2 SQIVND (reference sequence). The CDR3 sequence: CASSMEQGGGLHF. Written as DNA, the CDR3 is TGTGCCAGTAGTATGGAACAGGGCGGCGGCCTCCACTTT. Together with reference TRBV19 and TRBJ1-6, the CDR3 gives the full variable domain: DGGITQSPKYLFRKEGQNVTLSCEQNLNHDAMYWYRQDPGQGLRLIYYSQIVNDFQKGDIAEGYSVSREKKESFPLTVTSAQKNPTAFYLCASSMEQGGGLHFGNGTRLTVT.

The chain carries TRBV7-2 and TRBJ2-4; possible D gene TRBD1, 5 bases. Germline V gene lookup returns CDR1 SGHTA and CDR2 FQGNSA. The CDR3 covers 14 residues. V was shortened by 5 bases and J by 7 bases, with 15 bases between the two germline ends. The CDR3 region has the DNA TGTGCCAGCAGCGCCGATCCCTCAGGGAACATTCAGTACTTC. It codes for CASSADPSGNIQYF.

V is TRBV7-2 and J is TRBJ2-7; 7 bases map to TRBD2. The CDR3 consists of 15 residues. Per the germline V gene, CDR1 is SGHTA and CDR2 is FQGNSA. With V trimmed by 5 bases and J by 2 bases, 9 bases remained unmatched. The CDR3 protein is CASSLGLGRAYEQYF. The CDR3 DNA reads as TGTGCCAGCAGCCTAGGACTAGGAAGGGCCTACGAGCAGTACTTC.

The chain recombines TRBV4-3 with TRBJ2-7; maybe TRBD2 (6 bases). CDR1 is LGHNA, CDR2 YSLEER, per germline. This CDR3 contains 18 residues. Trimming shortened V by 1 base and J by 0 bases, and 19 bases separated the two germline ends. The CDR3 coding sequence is TGCGCCAGCAGCCAAGGGGATGACGGGGGTTTGAGCTCCTACGAGCAGTACTTC. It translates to CASSQGDDGGLSSYEQYF.

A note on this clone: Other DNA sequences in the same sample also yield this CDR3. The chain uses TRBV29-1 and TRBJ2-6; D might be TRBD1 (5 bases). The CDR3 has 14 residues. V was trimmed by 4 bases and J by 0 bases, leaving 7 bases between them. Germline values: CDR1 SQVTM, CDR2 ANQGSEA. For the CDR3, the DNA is TGCAGCGTTGGGCAGGGCTCTGGGGCCAACGTCCTGACTTTC. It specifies CSVGQGSGANVLTF.

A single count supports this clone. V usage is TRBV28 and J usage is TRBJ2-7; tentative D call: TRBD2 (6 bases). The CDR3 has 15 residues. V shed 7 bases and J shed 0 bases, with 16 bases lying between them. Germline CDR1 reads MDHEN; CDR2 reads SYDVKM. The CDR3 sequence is CASTGVGGLSYEQYF. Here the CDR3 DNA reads TGTGCCAGCACCGGGGTCGGAGGGCTCTCCTACGAGCAGTACTTC.

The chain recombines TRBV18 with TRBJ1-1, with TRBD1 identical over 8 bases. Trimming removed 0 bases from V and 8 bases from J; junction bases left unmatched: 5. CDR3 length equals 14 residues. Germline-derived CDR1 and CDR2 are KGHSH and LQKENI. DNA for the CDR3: TGTGCCAGCTCACCACCGCTCGGACAGGGAGAAGCTTTCTTT. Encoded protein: CASSPPLGQGEAFF.

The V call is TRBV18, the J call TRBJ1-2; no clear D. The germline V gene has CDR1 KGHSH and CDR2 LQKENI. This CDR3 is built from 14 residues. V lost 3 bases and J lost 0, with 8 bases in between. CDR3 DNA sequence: TGTGCCAGCTCACCTGGTCAGGCTAACTATGGCTACACCTTC. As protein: CASSPGQANYGYTF. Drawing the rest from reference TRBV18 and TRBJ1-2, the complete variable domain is NAGVMQNPRHLVRRRGQEARLRCSPMKGHSHVYWYRQLPEEGLKFMVYLQKENIIDESGMPKERFSAEFPKEGPSILRIQQVVRGDSAAYFCASSPGQANYGYTFGSGTRLTVV.

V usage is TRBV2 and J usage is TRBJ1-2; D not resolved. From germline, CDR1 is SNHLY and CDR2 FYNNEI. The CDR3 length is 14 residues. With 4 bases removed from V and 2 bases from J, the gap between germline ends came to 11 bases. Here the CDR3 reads CASSVGLLNYGYTF. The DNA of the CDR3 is TGTGCCAGCAGTGTTGGACTCCTGAACTATGGCTACACCTTC.

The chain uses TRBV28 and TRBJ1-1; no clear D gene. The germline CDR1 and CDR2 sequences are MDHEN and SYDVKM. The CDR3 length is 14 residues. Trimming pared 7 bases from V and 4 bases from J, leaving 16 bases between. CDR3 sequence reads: CASTRTLAATEAFF. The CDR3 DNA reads TGTGCCAGCACCAGGACTTTAGCTGCCACTGAAGCTTTCTTT.

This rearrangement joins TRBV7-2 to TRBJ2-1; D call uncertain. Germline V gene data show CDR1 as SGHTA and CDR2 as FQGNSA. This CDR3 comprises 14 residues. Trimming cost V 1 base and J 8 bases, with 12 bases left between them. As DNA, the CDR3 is TGTGCCAGCAGCTTAGGGAGCTCGAACTATGAGCAGTTCTTC. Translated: CASSLGSSNYEQFF.

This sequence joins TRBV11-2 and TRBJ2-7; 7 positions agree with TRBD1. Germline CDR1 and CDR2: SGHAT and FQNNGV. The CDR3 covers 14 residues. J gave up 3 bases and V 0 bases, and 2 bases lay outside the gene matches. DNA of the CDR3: TGTGCCAGCAGCTTAGAGGGACAGAACTACGAGCAGTACTTC. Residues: CASSLEGQNYEQYF.

CDR3 loop: CASSFGGSGANVLTF. CDR3 sequence (DNA): TGCGCCAGCAGCTTCGGGGGGTCTGGGGCCAACGTCCTGACTTTC. The chain has TRBV5-1 and TRBJ2-6; 7 bases line up with TRBD2. CDR3 length equals 15 residues. Germline V gene data show CDR1 as SGHRS and CDR2 as YFSETQ. With V trimmed by 2 bases and J by 1 base, 0 bases remained unmatched.

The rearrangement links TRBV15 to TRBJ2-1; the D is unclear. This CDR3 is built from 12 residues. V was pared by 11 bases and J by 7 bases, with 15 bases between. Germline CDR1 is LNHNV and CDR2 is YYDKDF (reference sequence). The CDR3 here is CASVSERNEQFF. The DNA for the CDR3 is TGTGCCTCCGTTTCGGAGAGGAATGAGCAGTTCTTC. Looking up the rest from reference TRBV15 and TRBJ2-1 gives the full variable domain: DAMVIQNPRYQVTQFGKPVTLSCSQTLNHNVMYWYQQKSSQAPKLLFHYYDKDFNNEADTPDNFQSRRPNTSFCFLDIRSPGLGDTAMYLCASVSERNEQFFGPGTRLTVL.

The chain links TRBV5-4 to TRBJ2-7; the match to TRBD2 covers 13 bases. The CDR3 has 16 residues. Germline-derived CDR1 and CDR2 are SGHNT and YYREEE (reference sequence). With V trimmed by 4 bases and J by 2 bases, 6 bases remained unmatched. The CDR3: CASSVGLAGAPYEQYF. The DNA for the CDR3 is TGTGCCAGCAGCGTCGGACTAGCGGGAGCCCCCTACGAGCAGTACTTC.

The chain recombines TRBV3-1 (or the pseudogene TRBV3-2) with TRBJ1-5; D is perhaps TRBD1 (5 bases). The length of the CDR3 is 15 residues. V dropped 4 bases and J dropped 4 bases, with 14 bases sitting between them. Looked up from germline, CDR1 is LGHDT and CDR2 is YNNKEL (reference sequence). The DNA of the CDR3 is TGTGCCAGCAGCCTTGATGGAGGGACTAATCAGCCCCAGCATTTT. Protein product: CASSLDGGTNQPQHF.

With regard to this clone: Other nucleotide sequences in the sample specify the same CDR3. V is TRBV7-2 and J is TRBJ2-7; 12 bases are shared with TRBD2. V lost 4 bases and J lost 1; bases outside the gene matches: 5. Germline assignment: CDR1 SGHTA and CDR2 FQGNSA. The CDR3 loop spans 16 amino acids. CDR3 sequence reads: CASSSRGTSGSYEQYF. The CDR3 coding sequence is TGTGCCAGCAGCTCCCGAGGGACTAGCGGGTCCTACGAGCAGTACTTC.

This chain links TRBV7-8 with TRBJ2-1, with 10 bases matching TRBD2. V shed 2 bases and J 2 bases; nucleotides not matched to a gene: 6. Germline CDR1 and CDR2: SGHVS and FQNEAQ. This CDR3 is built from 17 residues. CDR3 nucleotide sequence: TGTGCCAGCAGCTTAAATGGACTAGCGGAGACCTACAATGAGCAGTTCTTC. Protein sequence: CASSLNGLAETYNEQFF.

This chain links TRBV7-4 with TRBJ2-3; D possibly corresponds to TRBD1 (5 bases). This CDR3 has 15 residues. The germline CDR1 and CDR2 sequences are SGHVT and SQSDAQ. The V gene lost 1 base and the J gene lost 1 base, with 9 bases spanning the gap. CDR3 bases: TGTGCCAGCAGCTTAGTAGGGGTTGGCACAGATACGCAGTATTTT. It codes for CASSLVGVGTDTQYF.

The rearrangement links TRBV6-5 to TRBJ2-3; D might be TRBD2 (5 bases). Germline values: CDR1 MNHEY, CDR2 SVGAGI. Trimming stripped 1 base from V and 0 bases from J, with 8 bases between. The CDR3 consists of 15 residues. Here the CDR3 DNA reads TGTGCCAGCAGTTACTTCGCGGGCAGCACAGATACGCAGTATTTT. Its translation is CASSYFAGSTDTQYF.

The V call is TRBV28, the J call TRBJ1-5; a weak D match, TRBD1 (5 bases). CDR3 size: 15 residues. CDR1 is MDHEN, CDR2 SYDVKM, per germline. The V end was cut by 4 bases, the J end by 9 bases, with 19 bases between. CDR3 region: CASSSQLGAVRPQHF. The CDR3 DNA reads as TGTGCCAGCAGTTCGCAATTAGGGGCGGTCCGGCCCCAGCATTTT. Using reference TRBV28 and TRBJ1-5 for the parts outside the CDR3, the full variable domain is DVKVTQSSRYLVKRTGEKVFLECVQDMDHENMFWYRQDPGLGLRLIYFSYDVKMKEKGDIPEGYSVSREKKERFSLILESASTNQTSMYLCASSSQLGAVRPQHFGDGTRLSIL.

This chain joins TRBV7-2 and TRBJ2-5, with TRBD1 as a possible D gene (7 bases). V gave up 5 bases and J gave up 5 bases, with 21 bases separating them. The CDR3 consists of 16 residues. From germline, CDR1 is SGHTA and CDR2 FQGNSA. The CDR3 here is CASSRYHLRGVETQYF. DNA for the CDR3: TGTGCCAGCAGCCGCTACCACCTCAGGGGGGTGGAGACCCAGTACTTC.

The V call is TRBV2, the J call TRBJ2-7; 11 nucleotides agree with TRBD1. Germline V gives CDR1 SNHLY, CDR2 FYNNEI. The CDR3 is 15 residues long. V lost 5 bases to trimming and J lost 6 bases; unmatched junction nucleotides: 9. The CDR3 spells CASSRSGTGGLEQYF. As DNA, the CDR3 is TGTGCCAGCAGTCGTTCCGGGACAGGGGGTCTCGAGCAGTACTTC. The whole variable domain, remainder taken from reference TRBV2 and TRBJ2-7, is EPEVTQTPSHQVTQMGQEVILRCVPISNHLYFYWYRQILGQKVEFLVSFYNNEISEKSEIFDDQFSVERPDGSNFTLKIRSTKLEDSAMYFCASSRSGTGGLEQYFGPGTRLTVT.

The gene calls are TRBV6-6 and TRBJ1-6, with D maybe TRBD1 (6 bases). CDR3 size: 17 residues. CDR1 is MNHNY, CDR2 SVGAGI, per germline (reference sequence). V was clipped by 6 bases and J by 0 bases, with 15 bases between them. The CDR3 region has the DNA TGTGCCAGCAGGCGAAATGACAGGCTCTCCTATAATTCACCCCTCCACTTT. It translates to CASRRNDRLSYNSPLHF.

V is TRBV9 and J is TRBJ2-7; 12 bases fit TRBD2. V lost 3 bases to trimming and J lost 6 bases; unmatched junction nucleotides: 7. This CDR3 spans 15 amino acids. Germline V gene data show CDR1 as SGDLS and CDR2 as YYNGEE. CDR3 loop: CASSGPTSGSPEQYF. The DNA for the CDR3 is TGTGCCAGCAGCGGACCGACTAGCGGGAGTCCCGAGCAGTACTTC.

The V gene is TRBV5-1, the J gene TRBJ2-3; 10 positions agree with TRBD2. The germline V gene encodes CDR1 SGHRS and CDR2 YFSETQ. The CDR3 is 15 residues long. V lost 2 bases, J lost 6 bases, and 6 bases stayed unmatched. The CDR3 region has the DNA TGCGCCAGCAGCTTAGGGCTAGCGGGAGCCGATACGCAGTATTTT. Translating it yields CASSLGLAGADTQYF.

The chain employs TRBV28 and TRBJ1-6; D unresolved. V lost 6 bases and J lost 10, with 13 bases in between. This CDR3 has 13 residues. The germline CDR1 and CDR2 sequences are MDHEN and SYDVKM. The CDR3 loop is CASRGGQESPLHF. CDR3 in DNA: TGTGCCAGCAGGGGAGGGCAAGAGTCACCCCTCCACTTT.

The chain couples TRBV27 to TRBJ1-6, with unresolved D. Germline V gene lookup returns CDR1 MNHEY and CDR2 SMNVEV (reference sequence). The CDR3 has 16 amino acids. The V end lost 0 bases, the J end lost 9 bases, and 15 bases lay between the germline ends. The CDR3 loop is CASSLSNSPRSSPLHF. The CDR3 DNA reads TGTGCCAGCAGTTTATCGAACAGCCCGAGATCTTCACCCCTCCACTTT.

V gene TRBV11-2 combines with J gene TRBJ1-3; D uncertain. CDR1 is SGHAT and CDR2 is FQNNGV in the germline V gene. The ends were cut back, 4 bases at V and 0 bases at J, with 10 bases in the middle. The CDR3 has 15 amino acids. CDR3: CASSWAFDSGNTIYF. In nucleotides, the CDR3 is TGTGCCAGCAGCTGGGCCTTCGACTCTGGAAACACCATATATTTT.

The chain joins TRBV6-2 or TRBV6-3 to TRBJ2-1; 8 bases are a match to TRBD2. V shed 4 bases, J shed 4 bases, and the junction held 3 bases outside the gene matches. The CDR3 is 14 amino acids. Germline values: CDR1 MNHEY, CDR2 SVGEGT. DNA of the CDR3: TGTGCCAGCAGTTGGGGACTAGAATACAATGAGCAGTTCTTC. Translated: CASSWGLEYNEQFF.

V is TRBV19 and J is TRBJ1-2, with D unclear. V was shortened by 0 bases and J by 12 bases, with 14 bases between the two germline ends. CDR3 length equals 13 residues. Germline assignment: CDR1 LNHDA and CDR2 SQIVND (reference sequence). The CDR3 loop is CASSIDLVGRHTF. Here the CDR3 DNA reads TGTGCCAGTAGTATAGATCTTGTGGGGAGGCACACCTTC. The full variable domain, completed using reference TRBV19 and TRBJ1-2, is DGGITQSPKYLFRKEGQNVTLSCEQNLNHDAMYWYRQDPGQGLRLIYYSQIVNDFQKGDIAEGYSVSREKKESFPLTVTSAQKNPTAFYLCASSIDLVGRHTFGSGTRLTVV.